This record concerns one T cell receptor (beta chain) sequence. No antigen is known for it. The data belong to a study of shared clonotypes between healthy human individuals. Study-wide points: Lower generation probabilities were found for non-shared clonotypes than for those shared by all four donors.

Per the study methods: ImmunoSEQ only sent back junction sequences with no quality scores, so filtering was done differently. Libraries were prepared by immunoSEQ multiplex PCR; TCRdb keeps only in-frame clonotypes and omits some of them. V and J calls and clone size follow that table, whereas D and trimming were derived from the DNA. This repertoire shows 2 million to 3 million clones, roughly 93% found once; its top ten account for 0.36%. The sequence was obtained from a man between 18 and 29 years old in good health. Some clones in this sample may be carry-over from other donors' samples. The specimen was naive CD4+ T cells from PBMCs. Subset indicated: CD45RA+ positively selected.

CDR3 in DNA: TGTGCCATCAGGGGGACTAGTGTCTCCAATGAGCAGTTCTTC. This translates into CAIRGTSVSNEQFF. The V gene is TRBV10-3, the J gene TRBJ2-1, with 8 positions matching TRBD2. The CDR3 spans 14 residues. V lost 6 bases and J lost 6; bases outside the gene matches: 7. The germline V gene has CDR1 ENHRY and CDR2 SYGVKD.